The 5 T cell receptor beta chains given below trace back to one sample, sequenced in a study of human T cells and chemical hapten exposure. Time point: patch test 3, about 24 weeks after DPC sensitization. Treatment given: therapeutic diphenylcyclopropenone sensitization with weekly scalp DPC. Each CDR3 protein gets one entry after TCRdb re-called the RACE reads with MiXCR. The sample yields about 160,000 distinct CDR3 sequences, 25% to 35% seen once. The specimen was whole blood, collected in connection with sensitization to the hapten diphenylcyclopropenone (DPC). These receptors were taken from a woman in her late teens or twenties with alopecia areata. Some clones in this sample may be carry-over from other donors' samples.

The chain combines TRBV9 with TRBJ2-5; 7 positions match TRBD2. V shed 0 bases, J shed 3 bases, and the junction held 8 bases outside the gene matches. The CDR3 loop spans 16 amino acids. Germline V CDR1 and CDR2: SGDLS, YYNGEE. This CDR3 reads CASSVEVGGSKETQYF. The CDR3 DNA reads TGTGCCAGCAGCGTAGAGGTGGGCGGGAGCAAAGAGACCCAGTACTTC.

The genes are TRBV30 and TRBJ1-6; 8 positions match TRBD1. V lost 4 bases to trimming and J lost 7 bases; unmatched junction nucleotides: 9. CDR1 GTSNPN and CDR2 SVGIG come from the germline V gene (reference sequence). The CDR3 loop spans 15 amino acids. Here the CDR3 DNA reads TGTGCCTGGAATCTCGACAGGGGATTGAATTCACCCCTCCACTTT. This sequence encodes CAWNLDRGLNSPLHF.

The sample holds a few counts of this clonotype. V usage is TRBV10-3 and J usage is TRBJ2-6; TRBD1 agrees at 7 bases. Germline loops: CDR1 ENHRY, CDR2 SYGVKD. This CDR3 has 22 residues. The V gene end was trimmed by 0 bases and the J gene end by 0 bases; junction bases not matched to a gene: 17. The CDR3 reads CAISESRSGQGVLSSGANVLTF. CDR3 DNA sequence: TGTGCCATCAGTGAGTCGAGATCCGGGCAGGGGGTTCTTAGCTCTGGGGCCAACGTCCTGACTTTC.

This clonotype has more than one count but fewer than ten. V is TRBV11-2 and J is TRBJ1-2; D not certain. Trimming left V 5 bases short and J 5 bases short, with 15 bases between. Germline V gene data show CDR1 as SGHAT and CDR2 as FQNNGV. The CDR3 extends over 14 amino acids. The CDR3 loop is CASSQQARLYGYTF. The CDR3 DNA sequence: TGTGCCAGCAGCCAGCAGGCCCGACTATATGGCTACACCTTC.

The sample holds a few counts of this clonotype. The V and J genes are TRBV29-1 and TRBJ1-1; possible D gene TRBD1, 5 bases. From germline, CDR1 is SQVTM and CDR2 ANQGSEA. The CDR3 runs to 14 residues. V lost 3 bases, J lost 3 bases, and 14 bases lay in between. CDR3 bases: TGCAGCGTTGAGGGAGTGGGGGGGGACACTGAAGCTTTCTTT. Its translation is CSVEGVGGDTEAFF.